Below are 23 T cell receptor beta chains sequenced from a single sample in a study of neurological immune-mediated disorders. TCRdb processed the 5' RACE reads anew with MiXCR; each CDR3 protein has one entry. The sample lists about 50,000 distinct CDR3 sequences, approximately 3.5% occurring once. Sequencing used PBMCs. These receptors all stem from a man aged 35-49 years with multiple sclerosis.

Many counts were recorded for this clonotype. The V call is TRBV4-1, the J call TRBJ2-3; the match to TRBD1 covers 10 bases. Trimming at V came to 0 bases and at J to 1 base, leaving 4 bases not matched to a gene. The CDR3 runs to 17 residues. Germline assignment: CDR1 MGHRA and CDR2 YSYEKL. The CDR3 DNA reads as TGCGCCAGCAGCCAAGAAGTCGGACAGGGGGGCACAGATACGCAGTATTTT. It yields the protein CASSQEVGQGGTDTQYF.

There are many counts of this clonotype. The DNA of the CDR3 is TGTGCCAGCAGCTTGGGGACAGGCTCCTACGAGCAGTACTTC. Translated: CASSLGTGSYEQYF. The chain joins TRBV7-8 to TRBJ2-7, with 8 positions matching TRBD1. The CDR3 extends over 14 amino acids. V was pared by 3 bases and J by 0 bases, with 1 base of the junction left unmatched. CDR1 and CDR2 (germline): SGHVS, FQNEAQ.

In its sample, this clonotype was seen many times. The chain joins TRBV2 to TRBJ2-3, with D perhaps matching TRBD1 or TRBD2 (5 bases each). Germline assignment: CDR1 SNHLY and CDR2 FYNNEI. This CDR3 has 14 residues. Between the trimmed V and J ends, which lost 10 bases and 0 bases, there was a span of 14 bases. The CDR3 loop is CATRVGPSTDTQYF. The CDR3 DNA is TGTGCCACCAGGGTGGGACCAAGCACAGATACGCAGTATTTT.

There are many counts of this clonotype. The chain combines TRBV5-1 with TRBJ2-3; D unclear. This CDR3 spans 17 amino acids. Between the trimmed V and J ends, which lost 0 bases and 0 bases, there was a span of 14 bases. The germline gives CDR1 SGHRS, CDR2 YFSETQ. The CDR3 DNA sequence: TGCGCCAGCAGCTTGGGAGTACTGACCACTAGCACAGATACGCAGTATTTT. As protein: CASSLGVLTTSTDTQYF.

This chain connects TRBV2 to TRBJ1-3; no firm D call. This CDR3 has 12 amino acids. The germline gives CDR1 SNHLY, CDR2 FYNNEI. V lost 4 bases to trimming and J lost 8 bases, with 9 bases between them. For the CDR3, the DNA is TGTGCCAGCAGTGGGACCGGGGACACCATATATTTT. It is translated as CASSGTGDTIYF.

Many counts were recorded for this clonotype. J is TRBJ1-1 and V is TRBV7-3; D is undetermined. The CDR3 contains 13 residues. The V and J ends lost 3 bases and 0 bases respectively, with 5 bases between them. Germline V gene lookup returns CDR1 SGHTA and CDR2 FQGTGA. CDR3: CASSFSLNTEAFF. The CDR3 DNA is TGTGCCAGCAGCTTCTCATTGAACACTGAAGCTTTCTTT.

In its sample, this clonotype was seen many times. The chain is built from TRBV12-3 or TRBV12-4 and TRBJ2-7; D perhaps matches TRBD1 (6 bases). The V and J ends lost 7 bases and 2 bases respectively, with 15 bases between them. This CDR3 comprises 14 residues. The chain's CDR3 is CASKLTGGAYEQYF. The CDR3 coding sequence is TGTGCCAGCAAATTGACAGGTGGGGCCTACGAGCAGTACTTC.

This clonotype was recorded at least ten times. The chain joins TRBV6-6 to TRBJ2-1; 7 nucleotides match TRBD1. The V gene's germline CDR1 is MNHNY and CDR2 SVGAGI (reference sequence). Trimming at V came to 6 bases and at J to 5 bases, leaving 10 bases not matched to a gene. The CDR3 contains 15 residues. In DNA, the CDR3 is TGTGCCAGCAGAGAAGGGGGCCCCCCCCACAATGAGCAGTTCTTC. Its protein is CASREGGPPHNEQFF.

This clonotype was counted many times. The CDR3 reads CASSPLAYEQYF. In nucleotides, the CDR3 is TGTGCCAGCAGCCCGCTCGCCTACGAGCAGTACTTC. The rearrangement links TRBV7-2 to TRBJ2-7, with D unresolved. The length of the CDR3 is 12 residues. V lost 5 bases to trimming and J lost 2 bases, with 7 bases between them. Germline V gene lookup returns CDR1 SGHTA and CDR2 FQGNSA.

This clonotype showed up many times. V is TRBV11-2 and J is TRBJ1-1; D perhaps matches TRBD1 (6 bases). The germline V gene encodes CDR1 SGHAT and CDR2 FQNNGV. Trimming shortened V by 2 bases and J by 0 bases, and 16 bases separated the two germline ends. There are 17 residues in the CDR3. For the CDR3, the DNA is TGTGCCAGCAGCTTATTTCCCAGGGGAGGGATGAACACTGAAGCTTTCTTT. The encoded protein is CASSLFPRGGMNTEAFF.

This clonotype was picked up many times. The CDR3 DNA reads TGTGCCAGCAGCTTGGCGCGTTCCCCAGGGGCGGGTCAGCCCCAGCATTTT. Encoded protein: CASSLARSPGAGQPQHF. The rearrangement uses TRBV5-5 and TRBJ1-5, with D maybe TRBD1 (6 bases). The CDR3 runs 17 residues. The ends were cut back, 0 bases at V and 6 bases at J, with 19 bases in the middle. The germline CDR1 and CDR2 sequences are SGHKS and YYEKEE (reference sequence). The entire variable domain, with the rest obtained from reference TRBV5-5 and TRBJ1-5, is as follows: DAGVTQSPTHLIKTRGQQVTLRCSPISGHKSVSWYQQVLGQGPQFIFQYYEKEERGRGNFPDRFSARQFPNYSSELNVNALLLGDSALYLCASSLARSPGAGQPQHFGDGTRLSIL.

As regards this clonotype: A much larger clonotype is one base distant, so this may be a read error. This rearrangement joins TRBV20-1 to TRBJ1-3; a weak D match, TRBD1 (6 bases). CDR3 length: 15 amino acids. Germline values: CDR1 DFQATT, CDR2 SNEGSKA (reference sequence). Here the CDR3 reads CSASHRVAGGKTIYF. The CDR3 nucleotides read TGCAGTGCATCACACAGGGTAGCGGGTGGAAAAACCATATATTTT.

This clonotype was seen repeatedly, ten times or more. The chain links TRBV11-2 to TRBJ1-6, with 12 bases matching TRBD1. V shed 4 bases and J 6 bases; nucleotides not matched to a gene: 4. Germline V gene lookup returns CDR1 SGHAT and CDR2 FQNNGV. The length of the CDR3 is 16 residues. The CDR3 DNA sequence: TGTGCCAGCAGCTGGGGACAGGGGGCTGGTAATTCACCCCTCCACTTT. Translating gives CASSWGQGAGNSPLHF.

Points on this clonotype: A much bigger clone sits one base away, suggesting this may be a read error. This sequence joins TRBV12-3 or TRBV12-4 and TRBJ2-1; TRBD1 might be the D (6 bases). There are 15 residues in the CDR3. The CDR3 spells CVSSLGLGADNEQFF. In DNA, the CDR3 is TGTGTCAGCAGTCTCGGGTTGGGGGCAGACAATGAGCAGTTCTTC.

Concerning this clonotype itself: A single base separates this from a much larger clone, so it may be a read error. In this CDR3 the conserved last residue, phenylalanine or tryptophan, is missing, so a read error is likely. The chain combines TRBV6-1 with TRBJ2-7; 9 bases agree with TRBD1. The CDR3 consists of 13 residues. V shed 8 bases and J 2 bases; nucleotides not matched to a gene: 4. The V gene's germline CDR1 is MNHNS and CDR2 SASEGT. CDR3 in amino acids: CASEGTGTYEQYI. The CDR3 bases are TGTGCCAGCGAGGGGACAGGGACCTACGAGCAGTACATC.

This clonotype was counted at least ten times. This chain uses TRBV10-3 with TRBJ2-1; D is possibly TRBD1 or TRBD2 (7 bases each). The V gene's germline CDR1 is ENHRY and CDR2 SYGVKD. The CDR3 runs 16 residues. Deletions cut 4 bases from V and 8 bases from J, with 21 bases between. The CDR3 DNA reads as TGTGCCATCAGTGCAGGGGGGGGGCGGCCTCTCGATGAGCAGTTCTTC. Translation: CAISAGGGRPLDEQFF.

This clonotype has a count of ten or more. The V gene is TRBV9, the J gene TRBJ2-3; D may be TRBD1 (5 bases). CDR3 length: 16 amino acids. Trimming took off 0 bases at V and 2 bases at J, with 13 bases between the two ends. From germline, CDR1 is SGDLS and CDR2 YYNGEE. The CDR3: CASSVEGPGITDTQYF. The DNA for the CDR3 is TGTGCCAGCAGCGTAGAGGGGCCAGGGATCACAGATACGCAGTATTTT.

This clonotype occurred many times. The chain carries TRBV4-1 and TRBJ1-4; D remains unclear. CDR1 MGHRA and CDR2 YSYEKL come from the germline V gene. The CDR3 consists of 14 residues. V shed 5 bases and J shed 0 bases, with 7 bases lying between them. DNA of the CDR3: TGCGCCAGCAGCTCGACAACAACTAATGAAAAACTGTTTTTT. Its protein is CASSSTTTNEKLFF.

This clonotype was found many times. CDR3 sequence: CSVERGAPRNNEQFF. The CDR3 nucleotides read TGCAGCGTTGAACGAGGGGCCCCCCGCAACAATGAGCAGTTCTTC. The chain employs TRBV29-1 and TRBJ2-1, with D possibly being TRBD1 or TRBD2 (5 bases each). Trimming pared 2 bases from V and 5 bases from J, leaving 16 bases between. CDR3 length: 15 amino acids. Per germline, CDR1 SQVTM and CDR2 ANQGSEA.

The table lists this clonotype with many counts. At one boundary the junction diverges from the germline segment, which might be a read error. The rearrangement links TRBV5-1 to TRBJ1-6; D possibly corresponds to TRBD1 (6 bases). The CDR3 spans 12 residues. Germline CDR1 and CDR2: SGHRS and YFSETQ. The CDR3 here is CASSVQGAPLNF. The CDR3 nucleotides read TGCGCCAGCAGCGTACAGGGAGCACCCCTCAACTTT.

Many counts were recorded for this clonotype. The J gene is TRBJ1-4, the V gene TRBV20-1; D remains ambiguous. V lost 5 bases and J lost 2, with 15 bases in between. The CDR3 totals 15 residues. CDR1 is DFQATT and CDR2 is SNEGSKA in the germline V gene (reference sequence). CDR3: CSASPPGWTNEKLFF. CDR3 nucleotides: TGCAGTGCTTCCCCGCCGGGATGGACTAATGAAAAACTGTTTTTT.

This clonotype was seen many times. The chain couples TRBV9 to TRBJ1-1, with 11 bases lining up with TRBD1. The CDR3 is made up of 16 amino acids. Germline V gives CDR1 SGDLS, CDR2 YYNGEE. With 0 bases clipped from V and 9 bases from J, the junction kept 10 bases outside the gene matches. CDR3 residues: CASSVAPSGTGGKAFF. The CDR3 bases are TGTGCCAGCAGCGTAGCTCCTTCCGGGACAGGGGGAAAAGCTTTCTTT.

The chain has TRBV20-1 and TRBJ2-3, with D possibly called TRBD1 or TRBD2 (5 bases each). CDR3 length: 14 amino acids. The V gene's germline CDR1 is DFQATT and CDR2 SNEGSKA (reference sequence). Trimming cost V 5 bases and J 1 base, with 13 bases left between them. CDR3 residues: CSAAPGTGTDTQYF. Written as DNA, the CDR3 is TGCAGTGCTGCTCCTGGGACGGGCACAGATACGCAGTATTTT.